This entry lists 19 T cell receptor beta chains sequenced from one sample in a study of blood T cell repertoires in COVID-19. Libraries were prepared by immunoSEQ multiplex PCR; TCRdb keeps only in-frame clonotypes and omits some of them. The table lists 150,000 to 200,000 clones, 80% to 85% of them singletons. Sequenced input: peripheral blood. The receptors here all came from a human donor with acute or convalescent COVID-19. The donor label of this sample is uncertain.

J is TRBJ2-3 and V is TRBV10-3; TRBD1 matches at 7 bases. The germline V gene has CDR1 ENHRY and CDR2 SYGVKD. V gave up 7 bases and J gave up 2 bases; unmatched junction bases: 6. CDR3 size: 14 residues. CDR3 loop: CAITATGITDTQYF. The CDR3 region has the DNA TGTGCCATCACCGCGACAGGGATCACAGATACGCAGTATTTT.

This chain joins TRBV27 and TRBJ2-1, with a possible D match to TRBD2 (6 bases). This CDR3 is 12 amino acids long. Looked up from germline, CDR1 is MNHEY and CDR2 is SMNVEV (reference sequence). Trimming shortened V by 3 bases and J by 12 bases, and 12 bases separated the two germline ends. Here the CDR3 reads CASSFRDSVQFF. CDR3 bases: TGTGCCAGCAGTTTTCGGGACTCGGTGCAGTTCTTC.

This chain joins TRBV7-2 and TRBJ2-5, with D unclear. This CDR3 contains 12 residues. Trimming removed 5 bases at V and 7 bases at J, with 11 bases between. In germline, CDR1 is SGHTA, CDR2 FQGNSA. DNA for the CDR3: TGTGCCAGCAGCATACCTCTAGGGACCCAGTACTTC. Its protein is CASSIPLGTQYF.

V usage is TRBV4-2 and J usage is TRBJ2-7; 10 positions match TRBD2. Germline V gene data show CDR1 as LGHNA and CDR2 as YNFKEQ. The CDR3 covers 18 residues. V was pared by 4 bases and J by 7 bases, with 19 bases of the junction left unmatched. The CDR3 region has the DNA TGTGCCAGCAGCCTCACCGTACTCAGCGGGAGGGCTGCGGGGGAGCAGTACTTC. Translating gives CASSLTVLSGRAAGEQYF.

The gene calls are TRBV6-5 and TRBJ1-5, with D tentatively TRBD1 (6 bases). This CDR3 spans 16 amino acids. Germline CDR1 is MNHEY and CDR2 is SVGAGI. The V end lost 4 bases, the J end lost 2 bases, and 15 bases lay between the germline ends. The CDR3 is CASSSGRGKGNQPQHF. CDR3 coding DNA: TGTGCCAGCAGTTCAGGGAGGGGGAAAGGCAATCAGCCCCAGCATTTT.

The gene calls are TRBV28 and TRBJ1-2; 12 bases agree with TRBD1. Germline V gene lookup returns CDR1 MDHEN and CDR2 SYDVKM. The J segment lost 8 bases and the V segment lost 5 bases, leaving 9 bases of the junction unmatched. The CDR3 consists of 15 residues. CDR3: CASSVGQGARRGYTF. The CDR3 region has the DNA TGTGCCAGCAGTGTGGGACAGGGGGCGCGGAGAGGCTACACCTTC.

This clone was seen only once. The V and J genes are TRBV28 and TRBJ1-2, with 8 bases matching TRBD1. V lost 4 bases, J lost 7 bases, and 5 bases stayed unmatched. CDR3 length: 13 residues. CDR1 is MDHEN and CDR2 is SYDVKM in the germline V gene. CDR3 bases: TGTGCCAGCAGTTCGACAGGGGCAGGTGGCTACACCTTC. As protein: CASSSTGAGGYTF.

Points on this clone: The junction and the germline gene differ at one end; a read error may be behind it. The chain links TRBV2 to TRBJ1-1; D remains unclear. Looked up from germline, CDR1 is SNHLY and CDR2 is FYNNEI. This CDR3 has 10 residues. The CDR3: CASSEALLRF. The CDR3 DNA is TGTGCCAGCAGTGAAGCGCTTTTGAGATTT.

This clone occurred a few times. The gene calls are TRBV9 and TRBJ2-2; weak D call: TRBD1 (5 bases). The ends were cut back, 0 bases at V and 7 bases at J, with 13 bases in the middle. The germline V gene has CDR1 SGDLS and CDR2 YYNGEE. The CDR3 consists of 15 residues. This CDR3 is CASSVAAREIGELFF. The CDR3 nucleotides are TGTGCCAGCAGCGTAGCTGCCAGGGAAATCGGGGAGCTGTTTTTT.

The gene calls are TRBV19 and TRBJ1-1, with D possibly TRBD1 on 6 matching bases. From germline, CDR1 is LNHDA and CDR2 SQIVND (reference sequence). V lost 6 bases and J 0 bases, leaving 23 bases between the germline ends. This CDR3 comprises 18 residues. CDR3 nucleotide sequence: TGTGCCAGTAGGGACAGCGCCCACCTTGCCTCACTGAACACTGAAGCTTTCTTT. It specifies CASRDSAHLASLNTEAFF. The full variable domain, with the rest looked up from reference TRBV19 and TRBJ1-1, is DGGITQSPKYLFRKEGQNVTLSCEQNLNHDAMYWYRQDPGQGLRLIYYSQIVNDFQKGDIAEGYSVSREKKESFPLTVTSAQKNPTAFYLCASRDSAHLASLNTEAFFGQGTRLTVV.

This clone was recorded once. DNA of the CDR3: TGTGCCAGCAGCTGGGACGCGGAGGGATCCTACAATGAGCAGTTCTTC. It translates to CASSWDAEGSYNEQFF. The chain has TRBV7-9 and TRBJ2-1; possibly TRBD2 for D (6 bases). The germline V gene has CDR1 SEHNR and CDR2 FQNEAQ (reference sequence). CDR3 length: 16 amino acids. The V gene lost 4 bases and the J gene lost 1 base, with 14 bases spanning the gap.

The rearrangement joins TRBV7-3 to TRBJ2-2; the D gene is possibly TRBD1 (5 bases). Germline V gene sequence: CDR1 SGHTA, CDR2 FQGTGA. Trimming shortened V by 5 bases and J by 1 base, and 17 bases separated the two germline ends. This CDR3 is 17 amino acids long. The CDR3: CASSPFGFQGNTGELFF. The DNA of the CDR3 is TGTGCCAGCAGCCCCTTTGGTTTCCAGGGGAACACCGGGGAGCTGTTTTTT.

This chain connects TRBV6-5 to TRBJ2-7, with TRBD2 as a possible D gene (6 bases). Germline V gene sequence: CDR1 MNHEY, CDR2 SVGAGI. With 2 bases removed from V and 3 bases from J, the gap between germline ends came to 8 bases. CDR3 length: 13 residues. Here the CDR3 DNA reads TGTGCCAGCAGTTACAGGGAGGTCTACGAGCAGTACTTC. This sequence encodes CASSYREVYEQYF.

V gene TRBV18 combines with J gene TRBJ2-7, with TRBD1 matching 8 bases. Per germline, CDR1 KGHSH and CDR2 LQKENI. The CDR3 length is 13 residues. V was pared by 3 bases and J by 11 bases, with 9 bases of the junction left unmatched. The CDR3, as DNA: TGTGCCAGCTCACCCTCGGACAGGGCCCCTGAGTACTTC. Protein sequence: CASSPSDRAPEYF.

This chain uses TRBV5-4 with TRBJ1-1; D possibly corresponds to TRBD1 (5 bases). Germline assignment: CDR1 SGHNT and CDR2 YYREEE (reference sequence). CDR3 length: 15 residues. Between the trimmed V and J ends, which lost 4 bases and 1 base, there was a span of 14 bases. In nucleotides, the CDR3 is TGTGCCAGCAGCCCGGGGCTCGGGGGGAACACTGAAGCTTTCTTT. Its protein is CASSPGLGGNTEAFF.

The rearrangement links TRBV7-9 to TRBJ1-1; TRBD1 matches 8 bases. Germline CDR1 reads SEHNR; CDR2 reads FQNEAQ (reference sequence). The ends lost 11 bases at V and 5 bases at J; junction bases unmatched: 10. The CDR3 is 13 amino acids. The CDR3 protein is CAAKGQGDTEAFF. The CDR3 nucleotides are TGTGCCGCCAAAGGACAGGGAGATACTGAAGCTTTCTTT. The full variable domain, in which reference TRBV7-9 and TRBJ1-1 provide the parts outside the CDR3, is DTGVSQNPRHKITKRGQNVTFRCDPISEHNRLYWYRQTLGQGPEFLTYFQNEAQLEKSRLLSDRFSAERPKGSFSTLEIQRTEQGDSAMYLCAAKGQGDTEAFFGQGTRLTVV.

The genes are TRBV5-4 and TRBJ1-1; D gene unclear. CDR1 SGHNT and CDR2 YYREEE come from the germline V gene (reference sequence). Deletions cut 2 bases from V and 1 base from J, with 9 bases between. The length of the CDR3 is 14 residues. The CDR3 DNA follows: TGTGCCAGCAGCTTTGGCGGCGAGAACACTGAAGCTTTCTTT. Its protein product is CASSFGGENTEAFF.

CDR3 sequence reads: CASSQRSAIYF. The CDR3, as DNA: TGTGCCAGCAGCCAACGGTCTGCCATATATTTT. The V and J genes are TRBV14 and TRBJ1-3; no clear D gene. The V gene's germline CDR1 is SGHDN and CDR2 FVKESK. V lost 2 bases, J lost 11 bases, and 7 bases lay in between. CDR3 length: 11 residues. The complete variable domain, with remaining parts taken from reference TRBV14 and TRBJ1-3, reads EAGVTQFPSHSVIEKGQTVTLRCDPISGHDNLYWYRRVMGKEIKFLLHFVKESKQDESGMPNNRFLAERTGGTYSTLKVQPAELEDSGVYFCASSQRSAIYFGEGSWLTVV.

The genes are TRBV4-1 and TRBJ1-3; D is ambiguous. The CDR3 has 15 amino acids. Germline CDR1 reads MGHRA; CDR2 reads YSYEKL. V lost 2 bases to trimming and J lost 2 bases, with 10 bases between them. CDR3 protein: CASSQSTTTGNTIYF. The CDR3 region has the DNA TGCGCCAGCAGCCAAAGTACCACAACTGGAAACACCATATATTTT.